A selection of T cell receptor beta chains follows, all from one sample in a study of blood T cells in healthy people across ages. TCRdb processed the 5' RACE reads anew with MiXCR; each CDR3 protein has one entry. The repertoire has roughly 1.7 million distinct CDR3 sequences, around 35% of them found once; the top ten carry approximately 11%. Sequenced: blood. The source is a young woman in good health. CDR3s include the opening cysteine and the closing phenylalanine or tryptophan. A D gene is named only where the DNA matches it firmly. The listing skips clone size in some rows; elsewhere it reads once, few, many or a size class.

TGTGCCAGCAGTTCCATGGGACGCTCCGCCAACGTCCTGACTTTC	CASSSMGRSANVLTF	TRBV27	TRBJ2-6	.	.
TGTGCCAGCAGCGCGGTCCTAGAGACCCAGTACTTC	CASSAVLETQYF	TRBV9	TRBJ2-5	.	.
TGCAGTGCTCACATAGGACTAGCGGGGGCAACGACAGATACGCAGTATTTT	CSAHIGLAGATTDTQYF	TRBV20-1	TRBJ2-3	many	TRBD2
TGTGCCAGCAGCCATGGACAGCTCCTAAAAAACATTCAGTACTTC	CASSHGQLLKNIQYF	TRBV5-5	TRBJ2-4	few	.
TGCAGCGGGGACGGGAACACTGAAGCTTTCTTT	CSGDGNTEAFF	TRBV29-1	TRBJ1-1	few	.
TGTGCCAGCAGCCTAAGGACCGGTCAGGGGCTCTATGGCTACACCTTC	CASSLRTGQGLYGYTF	TRBV7-8	TRBJ1-2	.	.
TGTGCCACCAGCAGAGATACCCTTTCCTACGAGCAGTACTTC	CATSRDTLSYEQYF	TRBV15	TRBJ2-7	few	.
TGTGCCAGCAGTTGGGGCAGGGGTGAGACCCAGTACTTC	CASSWGRGETQYF	TRBV6-2/TRBV6-3	TRBJ2-5	many	.
TGTGCCAGCAGCCAAACCGGAGGGGGAGAGCAGTACTTC	CASSQTGGGEQYF	TRBV7-3	TRBJ2-7	.	.
TGTGCCAGCAGCCACCTGGAGGATACTGAAGCTTTCTTT	CASSHLEDTEAFF	TRBV3-1	TRBJ1-1	once	.
TGTGCCACCAGTGAGATGGGAGAGGAGACCCAGTACTTC	CATSEMGEETQYF	TRBV24-1	TRBJ2-5	.	.
TGCAGTGCTAGCCCACAGGCCCGCACAGATACGCAGTATTTT	CSASPQARTDTQYF	TRBV20-1	TRBJ2-3	.	.
TGTGCCAGCAGCCCGACCAGGGGGGGTATAAGGATTTTCAATGAGCAGTTCTTC	CASSPTRGGIRIFNEQFF	TRBV7-9	TRBJ2-1	.	.
TGCGCCAGCAGCTTTGGTCAGAGCATGAACACTGAAGCTTTCTTT	CASSFGQSMNTEAFF	TRBV5-1	TRBJ1-1	.	.
TGTGCCGCTATCTCGAGGGCCAATACGCAGTATTTT	CAAISRANTQYF	TRBV28	TRBJ2-3	.	.
TGTGCCAGCAGTTACGGGGACAGGGGGTCCGCAGATACGCAGTATTTT	CASSYGDRGSADTQYF	TRBV6-5	TRBJ2-3	.	TRBD1
TGCGCCAGCAGCTACGGACAGGGGGTGAATCAGCCCCAGCATTTT	CASSYGQGVNQPQHF	TRBV4-1	TRBJ1-5	.	TRBD1
TGTGCCAGCAGCCCCCCCGGGGCCAGGCAAGAGACCCGGTACTTC	CASSPPGARQETRYF	TRBV3-1	TRBJ2-7	.	.
TGTGCCAGCAGCTCTGGACTAGCGGGGGTCCAGAGCTCCTACAATGAGCAGTTCTTC	CASSSGLAGVQSSYNEQFF	TRBV11-2	TRBJ2-1	few	TRBD2
TGCAGTGCTGGGGGACGGAGATCCTACGAGCAGTACTTC	CSAGGRRSYEQYF	TRBV20-1	TRBJ2-7	.	.
TGTGCCAGCTCACCGTCGACAGGATACTCTGGGGCCAACGTCCTGACTTTC	CASSPSTGYSGANVLTF	TRBV18	TRBJ2-6	.	.
TGTGCCATCAGTAGATTAGGGGGGGAAGAGACCCAGTACTTC	CAISRLGGEETQYF	TRBV10-3	TRBJ2-5	.	.
TGTGCCAGCAGCGAGGACGTCTCCAGCTATGGCTACACCTTC	CASSEDVSSYGYTF	TRBV7-9	TRBJ1-2	few	.
TGTGCCAGCAGCTTTTTGAGTACTTCCGAAGCTTTCTTT	CASSFLSTSEAFF	TRBV7-9	TRBJ1-1	.	.
TGCGCCAGCAGCCATCCCGGGACTAGAGGGGACGAGCAGTACTTC	CASSHPGTRGDEQYF	TRBV4-1	TRBJ2-7	few	TRBD2
TGTGCCAGCAATAGCGGGGGGGCCGGGGACAATGAGCAGTTCTTC	CASNSGGAGDNEQFF	TRBV3-1	TRBJ2-1	few	TRBD2
TGCGCCAGCAGCCAGGAGACTAGCGGGAGATACGAGCAGTACTTC	CASSQETSGRYEQYF	TRBV4-1	TRBJ2-7	.	TRBD2
TGCAGTGCTCCGACCGGGACTTTCACAGATACGCAGTATTTT	CSAPTGTFTDTQYF	TRBV20-1	TRBJ2-3	few	.
TGCAGTGCTAAAAAACTAGCGGGAACCTACAATGAGCAGTTCTTC	CSAKKLAGTYNEQFF	TRBV20-1	TRBJ2-1	.	TRBD2
TGCAGTGCCACGAAGGGCCGGGAGGCAGATACGCAGTATTTT	CSATKGREADTQYF	TRBV20-1	TRBJ2-3	few	TRBD2
TGTGCCAGTAGTAGTCGACAGGGGTCGACCTATGGCTACACCTTC	CASSSRQGSTYGYTF	TRBV19	TRBJ1-2	.	TRBD1
TGCAGTGCTGGACTTGGAGGGCTGCTCTATGGCTACACCTTC	CSAGLGGLLYGYTF	TRBV20-1	TRBJ1-2	.	.
TGTGCCAGCAGCCCTCGTTCGGAGCTCAACTATGGCTACACCTTC	CASSPRSELNYGYTF	TRBV3-1	TRBJ1-2	few	.
TGTGCCAGCACCCTCCAGGCACTAGCGGGGGATACGCAGTATTTT	CASTLQALAGDTQYF	TRBV12-3/TRBV12-4	TRBJ2-3	many	TRBD2
TGTGCCAGCACAGTAGCGGAAGAGACCCAGTACTTC	CASTVAEETQYF	TRBV2	TRBJ2-5	few	.